The clone carrying this TCR beta chain was seen ten or more times. Researchers made TCR beta libraries by using iRepertoire HTBI primers and running Arm-PCR on CDR3 regions. MiXCR was run by TCRdb on the multiplex PCR reads, yielding one entry per CDR3 protein. The sample lists over 450,000 distinct CDR3 sequences, 20% to 25% occurring once. This specimen comes from a study of regulatory T cells in long-lasting Graves disease. V dropped 1 base and J dropped 10 bases, with 14 bases sitting between them. The CDR3 sequence is 15 residues long. Germline values: CDR1 SGHTA, CDR2 FQGNSA. Time point indicated: persistent/refractory GD, antithyroid drugs over 5 years with positive TRAb. The TCR library was made from RNA extracted from PBMCs. Approximately 8.9-milliliter peripheral blood samples went into EDTA tubes.

The V and J genes are TRBV7-2 and TRBJ1-6; no reliable D call. Sequencing was performed on peripheral blood mononuclear cells (PBMCs), taken when the disease was refractory, from a patient treated with antithyroid drugs. The TCR was taken from a female donor with Graves disease. This chain's CDR3 is CASSLEEGMGSPLHF. The DNA for the CDR3 is TGTGCCAGCAGCTTAGAAGAGGGAATGGGGTCACCCCTCCACTTT.